Sequencing of this T cell receptor (beta chain) was carried out in a study of blood T cell repertoires in COVID-19. On the study more broadly: Acute-phase and convalescent COVID-19 samples originated in the United States, Italy and Spain.

Under the authors' procedure: From reference gene primer amplification, estimates of nucleated cell counts were derived. Profiling relied on immunoSEQ multiplex PCR, and the TCRdb table lists in-frame clones only, not all of them. D and trimming come from the DNA, and the V and J calls and clone size come from that table. The sample lists 140,000 to 150,000 clones; roughly 82% were seen once. Germline-derived CDR1 and CDR2 are LNHDA and SQIVND (reference sequence). The junction had 4 bases not matched to a gene; V was cut back by 9 bases and J by 2 bases. This CDR3 contains 13 residues. V usage is TRBV19 and J usage is TRBJ1-2; 9 bases align to TRBD1. Sequenced sample: peripheral blood. This sequence was found in a man between 60 and 70 years old with active or convalescent COVID-19. The CDR3 here is CASRTGGNYGYTF. In DNA form, the CDR3 reads TGTGCCAGCCGAACAGGGGGCAACTATGGCTACACCTTC.